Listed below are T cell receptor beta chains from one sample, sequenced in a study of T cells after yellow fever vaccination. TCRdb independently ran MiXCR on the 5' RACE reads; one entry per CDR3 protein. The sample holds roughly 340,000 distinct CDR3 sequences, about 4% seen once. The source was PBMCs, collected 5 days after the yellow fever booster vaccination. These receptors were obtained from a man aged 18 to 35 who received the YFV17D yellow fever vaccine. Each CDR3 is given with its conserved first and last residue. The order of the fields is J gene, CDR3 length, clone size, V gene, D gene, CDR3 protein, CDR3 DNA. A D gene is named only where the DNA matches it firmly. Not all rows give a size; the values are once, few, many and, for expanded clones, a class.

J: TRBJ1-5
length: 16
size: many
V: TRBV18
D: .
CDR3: CASSPREGISNQPQHF
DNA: TGTGCCAGCTCACCCCGGGAGGGGATTTCCAATCAGCCCCAGCATTTT

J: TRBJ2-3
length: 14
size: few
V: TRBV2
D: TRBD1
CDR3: CATTGGLSTDTQYF
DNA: TGTGCTACGACAGGGGGGTTGAGCACAGATACGCAGTATTTT

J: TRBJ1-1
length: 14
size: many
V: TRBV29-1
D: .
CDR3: CSVDPLVGSEEAFF
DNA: TGCAGCGTTGATCCGTTAGTTGGGTCAGAAGAAGCTTTCTTT

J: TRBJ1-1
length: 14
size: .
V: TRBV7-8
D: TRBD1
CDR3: CASSPWDRGTEAFF
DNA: TGTGCCAGCAGCCCCTGGGACAGGGGAACTGAAGCTTTCTTT

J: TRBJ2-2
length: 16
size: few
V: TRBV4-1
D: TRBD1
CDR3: CASSLRMGTATGELFF
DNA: TGCGCCAGCAGCTTACGGATGGGGACAGCTACCGGGGAGCTGTTTTTT

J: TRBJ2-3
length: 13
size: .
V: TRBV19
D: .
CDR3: CANGVGTMQTQYF
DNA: TGTGCCAATGGGGTTGGGACAATGCAGACGCAGTATTTT

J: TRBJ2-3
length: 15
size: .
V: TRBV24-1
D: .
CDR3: CATSDRRGGTDTQYF
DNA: TGTGCCACCAGTGACAGGAGGGGCGGCACAGATACGCAGTATTTT

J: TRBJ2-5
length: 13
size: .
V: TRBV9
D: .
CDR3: CASSVGPRETQYF
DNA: TGTGCCAGCAGCGTAGGGCCCCGGGAGACCCAGTACTTC

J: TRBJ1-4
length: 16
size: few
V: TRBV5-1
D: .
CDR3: CASSLGVQATNEKLFF
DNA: TGCGCCAGCAGCTTGGGGGTCCAAGCAACTAATGAAAAACTGTTTTTT

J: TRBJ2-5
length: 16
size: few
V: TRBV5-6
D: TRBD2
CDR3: CASSSEGAGEQETQYF
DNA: TGTGCCAGCAGCTCCGAGGGAGCGGGGGAGCAAGAGACCCAGTACTTC

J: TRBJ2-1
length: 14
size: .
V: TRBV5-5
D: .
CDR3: CASSSYGEYNEQFF
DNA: TGTGCCAGCAGCTCCTACGGGGAATACAATGAGCAGTTCTTC

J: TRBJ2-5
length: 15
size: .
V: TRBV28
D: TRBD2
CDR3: CASGTSGGAGETQYF
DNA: TGTGCCAGCGGGACTAGCGGGGGGGCCGGTGAGACCCAGTACTTC

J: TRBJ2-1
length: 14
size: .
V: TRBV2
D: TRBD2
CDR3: CASRERGRDNEQFF
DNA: TGTGCCAGCAGGGAGCGGGGTAGGGACAATGAGCAGTTCTTC

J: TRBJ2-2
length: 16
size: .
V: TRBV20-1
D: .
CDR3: CSASKAWLADTGELFF
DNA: TGCAGTGCTAGTAAGGCTTGGCTAGCTGACACCGGGGAGCTGTTTTTT

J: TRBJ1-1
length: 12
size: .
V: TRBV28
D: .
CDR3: CASRVSNTEAFF
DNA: TGTGCCAGCAGGGTGTCGAACACTGAAGCTTTCTTT

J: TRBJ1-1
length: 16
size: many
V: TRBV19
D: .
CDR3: CANSTFGIPWNTEAFF
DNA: TGTGCCAACAGTACTTTTGGGATCCCGTGGAACACTGAAGCTTTCTTT

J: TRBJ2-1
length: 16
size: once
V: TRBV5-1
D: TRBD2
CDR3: CASSLKGGVTYNEQFF
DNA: TGCGCCAGCAGCTTAAAGGGAGGGGTAACCTACAATGAGCAGTTCTTC

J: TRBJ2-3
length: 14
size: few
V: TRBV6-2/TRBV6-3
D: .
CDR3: CASENRAFVDTQYF
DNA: TGTGCCAGCGAGAACAGGGCTTTCGTGGATACGCAGTATTTT

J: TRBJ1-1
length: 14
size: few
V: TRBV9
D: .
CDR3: CASSVSRANTEAFF
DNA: TGTGCCAGCAGCGTAAGCAGGGCAAACACTGAAGCTTTCTTT

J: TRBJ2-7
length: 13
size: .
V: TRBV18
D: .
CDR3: CASSPLWSREQYF
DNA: TGTGCCAGCTCACCACTTTGGTCTCGCGAGCAGTACTTC

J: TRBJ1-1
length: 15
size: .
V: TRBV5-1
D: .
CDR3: CASSFSITRGTEAFF
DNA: TGCGCCAGCAGCTTCTCCATCACCCGGGGCACTGAAGCTTTCTTT

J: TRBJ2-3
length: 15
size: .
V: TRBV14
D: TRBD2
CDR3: CASSQPGLAADTQYF
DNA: TGTGCCAGCAGCCAACCCGGACTAGCGGCAGATACGCAGTATTTT

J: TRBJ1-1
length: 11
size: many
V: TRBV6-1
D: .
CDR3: CASSELVEAFF
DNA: TGTGCCAGCAGTGAATTAGTAGAAGCTTTCTTT

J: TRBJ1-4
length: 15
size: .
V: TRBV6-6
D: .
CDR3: CASHRSLNPNEKLFF
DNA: TGTGCCAGTCATCGGTCGCTTAACCCCAACGAAAAACTGTTTTTT

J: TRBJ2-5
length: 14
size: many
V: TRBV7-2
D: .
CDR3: CASSPSFRQETQYF
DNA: TGTGCCAGCAGCCCCAGCTTTCGCCAAGAGACCCAGTACTTC

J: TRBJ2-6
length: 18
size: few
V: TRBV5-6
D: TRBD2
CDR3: CASSLWGGDLSGANVLTF
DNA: TGTGCCAGCAGCTTGTGGGGGGGAGACCTCTCTGGGGCCAACGTCCTGACTTTC

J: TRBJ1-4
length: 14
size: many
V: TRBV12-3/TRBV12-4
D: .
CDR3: CASSLRTTNEKLFF
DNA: TGTGCCAGCAGTTTACGTACAACTAATGAAAAACTGTTTTTT

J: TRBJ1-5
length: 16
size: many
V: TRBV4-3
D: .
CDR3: CASSQDWTNSNQPQHF
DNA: TGCGCCAGCAGCCAAGATTGGACCAATAGCAATCAGCCCCAGCATTTT

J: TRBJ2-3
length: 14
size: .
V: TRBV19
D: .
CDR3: CASTPFYRTDTQYF
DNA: TGTGCCAGTACCCCCTTCTATCGCACAGATACGCAGTATTTT

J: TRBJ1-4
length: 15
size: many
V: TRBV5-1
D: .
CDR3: CASSAPTGGNEKLFF
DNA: TGCGCCAGCAGCGCGCCGACTGGCGGGAATGAAAAACTGTTTTTT

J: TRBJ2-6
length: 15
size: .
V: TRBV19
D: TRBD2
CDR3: CASSREGAGANVLTF
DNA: TGTGCCAGTAGCCGGGAGGGGGCTGGGGCCAACGTCCTGACTTTC

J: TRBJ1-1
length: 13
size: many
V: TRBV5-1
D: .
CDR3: CASTDGLNTEAFF
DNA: TGCGCCAGTACGGACGGACTGAACACTGAAGCTTTCTTT

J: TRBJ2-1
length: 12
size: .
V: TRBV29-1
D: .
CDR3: CSVVSNYNEQFF
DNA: TGCAGCGTTGTTTCCAACTACAATGAGCAGTTCTTC

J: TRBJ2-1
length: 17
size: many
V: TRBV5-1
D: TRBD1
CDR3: CASSSRLRDRASNEQFF
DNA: TGCGCCAGCAGCTCCAGGCTGCGGGACAGGGCATCGAATGAGCAGTTCTTC

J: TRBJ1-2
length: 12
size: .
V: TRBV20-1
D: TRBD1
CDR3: CSARNRGGGYTF
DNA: TGCAGTGCTAGGAACAGGGGTGGGGGCTACACCTTC

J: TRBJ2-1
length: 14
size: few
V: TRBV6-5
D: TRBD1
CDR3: CASRGQGSYNEQFF
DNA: TGTGCCAGCAGGGGACAGGGCTCCTACAATGAGCAGTTCTTC

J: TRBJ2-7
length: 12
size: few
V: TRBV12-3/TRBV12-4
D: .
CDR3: CASGGRGYEQYF
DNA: TGTGCCAGCGGGGGCCGGGGGTACGAGCAGTACTTC

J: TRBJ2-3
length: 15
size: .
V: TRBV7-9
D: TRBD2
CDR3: CASSPRTSLTDTQYF
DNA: TGTGCCAGCAGTCCTCGGACTAGCCTCACAGATACGCAGTATTTT

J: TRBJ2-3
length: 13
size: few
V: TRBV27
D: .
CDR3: CASSFGGGDTQYF
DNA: TGTGCCAGCAGTTTTGGGGGTGGTGATACGCAGTATTTT

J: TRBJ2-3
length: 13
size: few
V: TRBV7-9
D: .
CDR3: CASGEIPTDTQYF
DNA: TGTGCCAGCGGGGAGATACCCACAGATACGCAGTATTTT

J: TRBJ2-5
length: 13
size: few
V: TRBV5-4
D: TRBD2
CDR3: CASRPRGWATQYF
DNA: TGTGCCAGCAGGCCGCGGGGGTGGGCGACCCAGTACTTC

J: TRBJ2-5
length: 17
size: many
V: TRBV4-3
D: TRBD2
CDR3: CASSQDPSGATGETQYF
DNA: TGCGCCAGCAGCCAAGATCCTAGCGGGGCCACGGGAGAGACCCAGTACTTC

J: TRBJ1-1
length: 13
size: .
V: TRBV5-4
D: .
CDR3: CASTRETRDEAFF
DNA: TGTGCCAGCACCCGTGAAACCCGGGATGAAGCTTTCTTT

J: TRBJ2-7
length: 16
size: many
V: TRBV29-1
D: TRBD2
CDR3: CSATSVLGTKAYEQYF
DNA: TGCAGCGCAACTTCCGTTTTAGGGACTAAGGCCTACGAGCAGTACTTC

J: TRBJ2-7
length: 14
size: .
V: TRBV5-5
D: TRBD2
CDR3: CASRTPGGTYEQYF
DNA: TGTGCCAGCAGGACCCCGGGGGGGACCTACGAGCAGTACTTC

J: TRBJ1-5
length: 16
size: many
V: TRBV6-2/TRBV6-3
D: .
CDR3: CASSYLPPPGDQPQHF
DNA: TGTGCCAGCAGTTACCTGCCCCCGCCAGGGGATCAGCCCCAGCATTTT

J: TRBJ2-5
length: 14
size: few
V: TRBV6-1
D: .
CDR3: CASSGLRRTETQYF
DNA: TGTGCCAGCAGTGGGTTAAGGAGGACAGAGACCCAGTACTTC

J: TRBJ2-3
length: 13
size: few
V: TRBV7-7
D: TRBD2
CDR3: CASSLAGGRTQYF
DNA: TGTGCTAGCAGCTTAGCGGGGGGCCGTACGCAGTATTTT

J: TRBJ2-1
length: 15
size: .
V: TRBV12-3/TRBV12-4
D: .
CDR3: CASSKTGSSYNEQFF
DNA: TGTGCCAGCAGTAAAACAGGAAGCTCCTACAATGAGCAGTTCTTC

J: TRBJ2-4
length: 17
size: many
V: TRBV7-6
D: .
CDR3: CASSLRGHGGEGNIQYF
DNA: TGTGCCAGCAGCTTAAGGGGACACGGGGGAGAGGGAAACATTCAGTACTTC

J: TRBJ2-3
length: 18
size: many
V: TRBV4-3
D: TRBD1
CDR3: CASSQDRRDRGGEGTQYF
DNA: TGCGCCAGCAGCCAAGATCGGAGGGACAGGGGAGGTGAGGGTACGCAGTATTTT